This T cell receptor (beta chain) was retrieved from a study of T-cell memory formation after mild COVID-19. After removal of 4 bases from V and 2 bases from J, the junction contained 4 bases not matched to a gene. Germline V CDR1 and CDR2: SGHTA, FQGNSA. The CDR3 runs 15 residues. TCRdb re-called the 5' RACE reads through MiXCR, storing one row per CDR3 protein. The table lists about 160,000 distinct CDR3 sequences, roughly 28% of them singletons. The sequence derives from an adult woman who had mild COVID-19 (a few samples of this study predate the infection). Cell type and time point are not known. The V call is TRBV7-2, the J call TRBJ1-5; TRBD1 aligns across 8 bases. The sample consisted of PBMCs or a T cell subset sorted from them (not recorded which). CDR3 sequence: CASSSGQGRNQPQHF. Written as DNA, the CDR3 is TGTGCCAGCAGCTCTGGACAGGGTCGCAATCAGCCCCAGCATTTT.